The 16 T cell receptor beta chains listed next were all sequenced from one sample in a study of OX40 agonist ivuxolimab in advanced cancers. Assay used: immunoSEQ multiplex PCR; TCRdb lists only in-frame clones, some missing. The top ten hold approximately 53% of the sample, which has more than 40,000 clones, 88% seen once. The specimen comprised CD4+ or CD8+ T cells sorted from blood, sampled in a trial of the OX40 agonist ivuxolimab. The receptors originated from an adult with an advanced solid tumor such as melanoma, head and neck, liver or kidney cancer.

The rearrangement uses TRBV6-5 and TRBJ2-1; 8 bases match TRBD2. The CDR3 totals 14 residues. The V gene's germline CDR1 is MNHEY and CDR2 SVGAGI. V dropped 6 bases and J dropped 4; count of bases not matched to a gene: 5. CDR3 sequence: CASRGGGPYNEQFF. As DNA, the CDR3 is TGTGCCAGCAGGGGCGGGGGGCCTTACAATGAGCAGTTCTTC.

The V gene is TRBV7-2, the J gene TRBJ1-1, with 10 nucleotides matching TRBD1. CDR3 length: 15 amino acids. Per germline, CDR1 SGHTA and CDR2 FQGNSA. The junction had 7 bases not matched to a gene; V was cut back by 5 bases and J by 4 bases. The CDR3 protein is CASSPDRGPGTEAFF. In DNA, the CDR3 is TGTGCCAGCAGCCCCGACAGGGGGCCCGGCACTGAAGCTTTCTTT.

The chain carries TRBV4-3 and TRBJ1-2; D perhaps matches TRBD1 (5 bases). Germline CDR1 and CDR2: LGHNA and YSLEER. The CDR3 extends over 15 amino acids. V was pared by 3 bases and J by 4 bases, with 15 bases between. CDR3 sequence (DNA): TGCGCCAGCAGCCAGTTTAGGGGCGCCGGCTATGGCTACACCTTC. Translation: CASSQFRGAGYGYTF.

V usage is TRBV10-3 and J usage is TRBJ1-4; perhaps TRBD1 as D (6 bases). CDR1 is ENHRY and CDR2 is SYGVKD in the germline V gene. The CDR3 has 15 amino acids. Trimming left V 11 bases short and J 0 bases short, with 16 bases between. The CDR3 reads CAVSGDTPTNEKLFF. The CDR3 region has the DNA TGTGCCGTATCCGGGGACACCCCAACTAATGAAAAACTGTTTTTT.

The gene calls are TRBV2 and TRBJ2-5, with D hard to call. Germline assignment: CDR1 SNHLY and CDR2 FYNNEI. Trimming took 7 bases from V and 5 from J, leaving 5 bases between them. The CDR3 runs to 10 residues. CDR3 region: CASTRETQYF. The CDR3 region has the DNA TGTGCCAGCACAAGGGAGACCCAGTACTTC.

This clone has just one count. The rearrangement uses TRBV27 and TRBJ2-7; D call uncertain. CDR1 and CDR2 from the germline V gene are MNHEY and SMNVEV (reference sequence). V was clipped by 2 bases and J by 4 bases, with 15 bases between them. This CDR3 is built from 15 residues. This CDR3 is CASSLGPLPPYEQYF. Here the CDR3 DNA reads TGTGCCAGCAGTTTAGGGCCGCTGCCTCCTTACGAGCAGTACTTC.

This chain links TRBV6-6 with TRBJ2-2; TRBD2 agrees at 12 bases. V lost 6 bases and J lost 5; bases outside the gene matches: 7. Germline V lookup: CDR1 MNHNY, CDR2 SVGAGI (reference sequence). CDR3 size: 16 residues. CDR3 loop: CASRLGTSGPTGELFF. CDR3 coding DNA: TGTGCCAGCAGACTCGGGACTAGCGGGCCTACCGGGGAGCTGTTTTTT.

The sample holds one count of this clone. The rearrangement joins TRBV28 to TRBJ2-7; TRBD1 aligns across 9 bases. The CDR3 loop spans 16 amino acids. Looked up from germline, CDR1 is MDHEN and CDR2 is SYDVKM. With V trimmed by 7 bases and J by 5 bases, 15 bases remained unmatched. CDR3 loop: CASNRDRAPVGDEQYF. CDR3 bases: TGTGCCAGCAACCGGGACAGGGCACCCGTTGGGGACGAGCAGTACTTC.

This clone has just one count. V gene TRBV19 combines with J gene TRBJ2-5; 8 nucleotides align to TRBD1. The J call is uncertain, as TRBJ2-7 better fits the DNA end. Germline CDR1 is LNHDA and CDR2 is SQIVND (reference sequence). The CDR3 contains 17 residues. CDR3 residues: CASSTTGYQGARDEQYF. CDR3 DNA sequence: TGTGCCAGTAGTACGACAGGGTATCAGGGGGCGCGAGACGAGCAGTACTTC.

The genes are TRBV7-9 and TRBJ1-5; 7 nucleotides line up with TRBD1. CDR1 is SEHNR and CDR2 is FQNEAQ in the germline V gene (reference sequence). Germline trimming cut 3 bases from V and 0 bases from J; bases unmatched to any gene: 8. The CDR3 spans 17 residues. The CDR3 coding sequence is TGTGCCAGCAGCTTCTCGACAGGGTCCTATAGCAATCAGCCCCAGCATTTT. This translates into CASSFSTGSYSNQPQHF.

V gene TRBV2 combines with J gene TRBJ2-1, with D possibly being TRBD2 (6 bases). V was clipped by 4 bases and J by 5 bases, with 9 bases between them. Germline values: CDR1 SNHLY, CDR2 FYNNEI. The CDR3 loop spans 13 amino acids. CDR3 sequence: CASSVRGDNEQFF. The CDR3 DNA is TGTGCCAGCAGTGTTCGCGGGGACAATGAGCAGTTCTTC.

V and J are TRBV20-1 and TRBJ2-7; maybe TRBD2 (6 bases). V lost 3 bases to trimming and J lost 7 bases, with 10 bases between them. Germline V CDR1 and CDR2: DFQATT, SNEGSKA (reference sequence). CDR3 length: 11 amino acids. CDR3 sequence: CSASLAGEQYF. CDR3 bases: TGCAGTGCTAGTTTGGCGGGGGAGCAGTACTTC.

The chain links TRBV27 to TRBJ2-3, with 9 bases aligning to TRBD1. The CDR3 totals 13 residues. With V trimmed by 8 bases and J by 7 bases, 7 bases remained unmatched. Germline V gene lookup returns CDR1 MNHEY and CDR2 SMNVEV (reference sequence). The CDR3: CASLGQGQNTQYF. CDR3 nucleotides: TGTGCCAGCCTAGGACAGGGGCAAAATACGCAGTATTTT.

The chain links TRBV6-5 to TRBJ2-7, with TRBD1 matching 9 bases. The CDR3 spans 15 residues. V was pared by 3 bases and J by 3 bases, with 6 bases of the junction left unmatched. Germline CDR1 MNHEY, CDR2 SVGAGI. CDR3 in DNA: TGTGCCAGCAGTTATGGGAGGACAGGGGACTACGAGCAGTACTTC. This translates into CASSYGRTGDYEQYF.

As for this clone: The junction shows a germline mismatch at one end, possibly a read error. The chain employs TRBV28 and TRBJ2-1; 9 bases match TRBD2. Germline values: CDR1 MDHEN, CDR2 SYDVKM. This CDR3 comprises 12 residues. CDR3 coding DNA: TGTGCCAGCAGTTTCGGGACTAGCCCTCCTCTCTTC. It translates to CASSFGTSPPLF.

This clone was picked up one time. The V call is TRBV10-2, the J call TRBJ2-1; a possible D gene is TRBD2 (6 bases). Per the germline V gene, CDR1 is WSHSY and CDR2 is SAAADI. Trimming shortened V by 6 bases and J by 4 bases, and 7 bases separated the two germline ends. The CDR3 runs 12 residues. The CDR3, as DNA: TGCGCCAGCAGGGGGACTTACAATGAGCAGTTCTTC. It specifies CASRGTYNEQFF.